A selection of T cell receptor beta chains follows, all from one sample in a study of metastatic and nonmetastatic thyroid tumors. TCRdb re-called the PCR reads via MiXCR. Of approximately 40,000 clones listed, approximately 28% were seen once; the top ten hold 9.9%. Material for sequencing was blood. These receptors all stem from a male donor with papillary thyroid cancer or a benign thyroid nodule (not recorded which). Some clones in this sample may be carry-over from other donors' samples. The CDR3 runs from the conserved cysteine through the conserved F or W. The size field is filled for only some rows; it gives once, few, many or a size class.

V gene	J gene	clone size	CDR3 protein
TRBV18	TRBJ1-1	NA	CASSPPSRETEAFF
TRBV2	TRBJ2-6	many	CASPTGRTAGANVLTF
TRBV11-2	TRBJ2-3	NA	CASRLYERTSSKDTQYF
TRBV6-2/TRBV6-3	TRBJ2-1	NA	CASRIGGWIYNEQFF
TRBV4-1	TRBJ1-4	many	CASSQDRDPNEKLFF
TRBV7-7	TRBJ2-5	many	CASSSLAGTQETQYF
TRBV12-3/TRBV12-4	TRBJ2-3	many	CASSGPDTQYF
TRBV6-1	TRBJ1-5	NA	CASSQGAVNHPQHF
TRBV20-1	TRBJ1-4	NA	CSASRRVDEKLFF
TRBV6-1	TRBJ1-2	NA	CASRQASYCYTF
TRBV6-4	TRBJ2-3	many	CASSERGGTDTQYF
TRBV4-3	TRBJ1-4	NA	CASSQDLEDEKLFF
TRBV5-1	TRBJ2-1	NA	CASRGPTYNEQFF
TRBV6-2/TRBV6-3	TRBJ2-3	NA	CASKSGQGTDTQYF
TRBV28	TRBJ2-7	NA	CASTLGLAVSYEQYF
TRBV5-1	TRBJ1-2	many	CASSDRTLGGYTF
TRBV7-3	TRBJ2-2	few	CASSLHRAGTGELFF
TRBV12-3/TRBV12-4	TRBJ2-1	few	CAIRTYSSASYNEQFF
TRBV6-1	TRBJ2-2	NA	CASKVVPGELFF
TRBV6-1	TRBJ2-3	NA	CASRWSDSLDADTQYF
TRBV3-1	TRBJ2-3	many	CVSSPSASGSDTQYF
TRBV18	TRBJ2-7	many	CASSPGPYEQYF
TRBV28	TRBJ1-4	many	CASSFRKNEKLFF
TRBV20-1	TRBJ2-7	NA	CSASPQIQTLEQYF
TRBV10-1	TRBJ2-7	many	CASSSSRESYEQYF
TRBV7-2	TRBJ1-2	many	CASSPNRLYGYTF
TRBV9	TRBJ2-7	NA	CASSVEAGGPREQSF
TRBV12-5	TRBJ2-3	few	CASCWTSGGRTDTQYF
TRBV11-1	TRBJ2-1	NA	CASSLEGVEANEQFF
TRBV20-1	TRBJ2-7	many	CSAREWGGSSYEQYF
TRBV4-1	TRBJ2-3	many	CASSPQPGLNTDTQYF
TRBV28	TRBJ2-5	NA	CASSPPRWETQYF
TRBV30	TRBJ1-2	NA	CAWERSNVNYGYTF
TRBV11-1	TRBJ2-5	many	CASSRGTGALATQYF
TRBV28	TRBJ2-3	many	CASSFPPKGDTQYF
TRBV6-1	TRBJ2-2	NA	CASRGTEGSSNTVELIF
TRBV28	TRBJ1-2	many	CASSLSQAGWYGYTF
TRBV20-1	TRBJ2-1	NA	CSARPVGQGWNEQFF
TRBV12-3/TRBV12-4	TRBJ1-1	many	CASSQDLTGGTEAFF
TRBV20-1	TRBJ1-5	once	CSARRESLRPQHF
TRBV19	TRBJ2-3	few	CASSIVAGSGNTQYF
TRBV5-4	TRBJ2-5	NA	CASSTHGGAGGFRETQYF
TRBV12-3/TRBV12-4	TRBJ2-6	NA	CASGRRGVGANVLTF
TRBV6-1	TRBJ2-6	NA	CASKPIDQGSGANVLTF
TRBV2	TRBJ1-5	many	CASSEGTWPQHF
TRBV5-1	TRBJ1-4	NA	CASSFSIKAGTATGNEKLFF
TRBV4-3	TRBJ1-2	NA	CATTQEGTGQNYGYTF
TRBV11-1	TRBJ2-1	NA	CAISAAPGRSEQFF